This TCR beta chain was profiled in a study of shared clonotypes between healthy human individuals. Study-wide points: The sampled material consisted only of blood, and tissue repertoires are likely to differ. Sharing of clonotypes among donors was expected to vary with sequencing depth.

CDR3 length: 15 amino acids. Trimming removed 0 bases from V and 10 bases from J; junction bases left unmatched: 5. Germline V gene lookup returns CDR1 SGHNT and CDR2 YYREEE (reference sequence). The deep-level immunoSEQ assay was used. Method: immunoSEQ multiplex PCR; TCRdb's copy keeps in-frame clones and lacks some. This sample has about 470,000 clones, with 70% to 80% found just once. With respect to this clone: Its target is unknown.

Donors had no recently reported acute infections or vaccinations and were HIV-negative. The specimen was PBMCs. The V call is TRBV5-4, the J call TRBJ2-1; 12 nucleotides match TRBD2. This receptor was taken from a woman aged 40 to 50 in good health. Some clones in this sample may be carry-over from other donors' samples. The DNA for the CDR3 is TGTGCCAGCAGCTTGGCGGCTAGCGGGAGGGAAGAGCAGTTCTTC. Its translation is CASSLAASGREEQFF.